Described below is a single TCR beta chain sequence and its context. This sample stems from a study of T cell changes during pregnancy in multiple sclerosis. Trimming removed 3 bases from V and 3 bases from J; junction bases left unmatched: 4. CDR3 length: 15 amino acids. The germline V gene has CDR1 MNHEY and CDR2 SMNVEV (reference sequence). TCRdb keeps only in-frame clones here, not all; method: immunoSEQ multiplex PCR. This sample yields some 99,000 clones, of which around 93% are seen a single time; about 0.98% belongs to the top ten. This specimen was peripheral blood, taken after pregnancy. This receptor was identified in a female donor with multiple sclerosis, enrolled in a pregnancy study. This chain connects TRBV27 to TRBJ2-3, with 9 bases identical to TRBD2. CDR3 loop: CASSLGLATTDTQYF. The CDR3 DNA is TGTGCCAGCAGTTTGGGACTAGCTACAACAGATACGCAGTATTTT.